Listed here are 2 T cell receptor beta chains from one sample, sequenced in a study of blood T cell repertoires in COVID-19. This table comes from immunoSEQ multiplex PCR, and its TCRdb copy is limited to in-frame clones, with some not included. Among roughly 260,000 clones listed, about 89% were seen once. Sequenced: peripheral blood. The receptor set was obtained from a woman aged 50 to 60 with acute or convalescent COVID-19.

This rearrangement joins TRBV12-3 or TRBV12-4 to TRBJ2-5, with D possibly TRBD1 on 6 matching bases. The CDR3 contains 13 residues. The V end was cut by 7 bases, the J end by 1 base, with 10 bases between. CDR3: CASTQDSQETQYF. The CDR3 nucleotides read TGTGCCAGCACCCAGGACAGCCAAGAGACCCAGTACTTC.

The V and J genes are TRBV28 and TRBJ2-1, with 7 bases aligning to TRBD1. Per the germline V gene, CDR1 is MDHEN and CDR2 is SYDVKM. The CDR3 has 13 residues. Trimming took 4 bases from V and 7 from J; bases not matched to a gene: 4. The CDR3 protein is CASSSQGENEQFF. As DNA, the CDR3 is TGTGCCAGCAGTTCCCAGGGGGAGAATGAGCAGTTCTTC.